Shown below are 32 T cell receptor beta chains from a single sample sequenced in a study of blood T cell repertoires in COVID-19. Libraries were prepared by immunoSEQ multiplex PCR; TCRdb keeps only in-frame clonotypes and omits some of them. The sample consists of around 170,000 clones, less than 90% of them appearing once. Sequencing was carried out using peripheral blood. The receptors originated from a man in his fifties or sixties with acute or convalescent COVID-19.

In DNA form, the CDR3 reads TGCGCCAGCAGCCAAGATCGGGGGGTGGGGGAGACCCAGTACTTC. It specifies CASSQDRGVGETQYF. The chain employs TRBV4-3 and TRBJ2-5, with 7 bases fitting TRBD2. The CDR3 totals 15 residues. Germline loops: CDR1 LGHNA, CDR2 YSLEER. The ends lost 0 bases at V and 5 bases at J; junction bases unmatched: 6.

J is TRBJ2-1 and V is TRBV29-1, with a tentative D call TRBD1 (6 bases). V shed 7 bases and J shed 0 bases, with 13 bases lying between them. The germline V gene encodes CDR1 SQVTM and CDR2 ANQGSEA. This CDR3 spans 14 amino acids. CDR3 nucleotide sequence: TGCAGCGAACGACAGGAGAGCTCCTACAATGAGCAGTTCTTC. As protein: CSERQESSYNEQFF.

V is TRBV3-1 (or the pseudogene TRBV3-2) and J is TRBJ1-1, with 7 bases matching TRBD1. With V trimmed by 1 base and J by 6 bases, 8 bases remained unmatched. Looked up from germline, CDR1 is LGHDT and CDR2 is YNNKEL (reference sequence). The CDR3 covers 15 residues. The CDR3 DNA is TGTGCCAGCAGCCAAGGGGTGGGACAGATCCCTGAAGCTTTCTTT. Amino acid sequence: CASSQGVGQIPEAFF.

This chain connects TRBV2 to TRBJ2-3; tentatively, D is TRBD1 (6 bases). Trimming pared 5 bases from V and 2 bases from J, leaving 14 bases between. This CDR3 region has 15 residues. Germline V gene data show CDR1 as SNHLY and CDR2 as FYNNEI. CDR3: CASSSTRTVTDTQYF. The CDR3 bases are TGTGCCAGCAGTTCCACGCGGACAGTCACAGATACGCAGTATTTT.

V is TRBV4-3 and J is TRBJ2-7, with D possibly matching TRBD2 (5 bases). Looked up from germline, CDR1 is LGHNA and CDR2 is YSLEER. The V end was cut by 0 bases, the J end by 3 bases, with 9 bases between. The CDR3 consists of 14 residues. CDR3 DNA sequence: TGCGCCAGCAGCCAAGATCATCGGGGCTACGAGCAGTACTTC. It encodes CASSQDHRGYEQYF.

The gene calls are TRBV6-5 and TRBJ2-1; 7 bases line up with TRBD2. This CDR3 region has 15 residues. After removal of 6 bases from V and 1 base from J, the junction contained 6 bases not matched to a gene. Per germline, CDR1 MNHEY and CDR2 SVGAGI. In DNA, the CDR3 is TGTGCCAGCAGCGCCCTAGCGGTATCCTACAATGAGCAGTTCTTC. This codes for CASSALAVSYNEQFF.

In this sample, this clone turned up once. The rearrangement joins TRBV6-5 to TRBJ1-4; tentative D call: TRBD1 (5 bases). Germline assignment: CDR1 MNHEY and CDR2 SVGAGI. The length of the CDR3 is 12 residues. With 6 bases removed from V and 5 bases from J, the gap between germline ends came to 7 bases. The CDR3: CASRQGNEKLFF. CDR3 coding DNA: TGTGCCAGCAGGCAGGGAAATGAAAAACTGTTTTTT.

This clone was seen only once. The chain joins TRBV10-3 to TRBJ1-4, with 9 bases lining up with TRBD1. J was trimmed by 8 bases and V by 4 bases; bases with no gene match: 2. The length of the CDR3 is 13 residues. Germline V gene sequence: CDR1 ENHRY, CDR2 SYGVKD. CDR3 in DNA: TGTGCCATCAGTGGCGGGACAGGGGAAAAACTGTTTTTT. Its translation is CAISGGTGEKLFF.

The J gene is TRBJ1-1, the V gene TRBV11-3; tentative D call: TRBD1 (5 bases). CDR3 size: 17 residues. Germline CDR1 and CDR2: SGHNT and YENEEA. The germline V and J ends were trimmed by 1 base and 0 bases, with 15 bases remaining between them. The DNA of the CDR3 is TGTGCCAGCAGCTTAGCCCGGGAGTGGGGGATGAACACTGAAGCTTTCTTT. This codes for CASSLAREWGMNTEAFF.

This clone was seen only once. The chain is built from TRBV27 and TRBJ1-5, with D possibly being TRBD1 (5 bases). The germline V gene has CDR1 MNHEY and CDR2 SMNVEV (reference sequence). The CDR3 is made up of 15 amino acids. V lost 5 bases, J lost 2 bases, and 13 bases lay in between. The DNA of the CDR3 is TGTGCCAGCAGTACAGGTTGGATGCGCAATCAGCCCCAGCATTTT. Translated: CASSTGWMRNQPQHF.

The V and J genes are TRBV5-1 and TRBJ1-6; possible D gene TRBD1, 6 bases. Germline CDR1 is SGHRS and CDR2 is YFSETQ. V lost 5 bases, J lost 7 bases, and 13 bases lay in between. The CDR3 extends over 14 amino acids. CDR3 in DNA: TGCGCCAGCAGTTGGGAACAGGGAAATTCACCCCTCCACTTT. This codes for CASSWEQGNSPLHF.

The chain combines TRBV9 with TRBJ1-2; the D gene is possibly TRBD1 (6 bases). Germline CDR1 reads SGDLS; CDR2 reads YYNGEE. V was pared by 2 bases and J by 12 bases, with 20 bases between. The CDR3 totals 14 residues. The CDR3 DNA sequence: TGTGCCAGCAGCGTCGGGCAGGGGTTAACCCAGAACACCTTC. It encodes CASSVGQGLTQNTF.

The genes are TRBV24-1 and TRBJ2-3; 8 bases align to TRBD2. Per germline, CDR1 KGHDR and CDR2 SFDVKD. Unmatched junction bases numbered 12, after V lost 2 bases and J lost 3 bases. The CDR3 is made up of 18 amino acids. The CDR3 loop reads CATSDWGLAGVVTDTQYF. The CDR3 coding sequence is TGTGCCACCAGTGATTGGGGGCTAGCGGGTGTGGTAACAGATACGCAGTATTTT.

The chain recombines TRBV5-6 with TRBJ2-3; TRBD1 matches 9 bases. Germline values: CDR1 SGHDT, CDR2 YYEEEE. The CDR3 is 15 residues long. Unmatched junction bases numbered 5, after V lost 3 bases and J lost 3 bases. CDR3 nucleotide sequence: TGTGCCAGCAGCTGGACCGGACAGGGGACAGATACGCAGTATTTT. It yields the protein CASSWTGQGTDTQYF.

V and J are TRBV19 and TRBJ2-1; 11 nucleotides agree with TRBD2. CDR3 length: 14 residues. CDR1 LNHDA and CDR2 SQIVND come from the germline V gene (reference sequence). V gave up 6 bases and J gave up 7 bases; unmatched junction bases: 5. The CDR3 nucleotides are TGTGCCAGTAGACTAGCGGGAGTACGGAATGAGCAGTTCTTC. Its protein product is CASRLAGVRNEQFF.

The rearrangement links TRBV14 to TRBJ1-4, with D perhaps matching TRBD1 (6 bases). The germline V gene encodes CDR1 SGHDN and CDR2 FVKESK. Deletions cut 4 bases from V and 4 bases from J, with 13 bases between. The CDR3 consists of 15 residues. In DNA, the CDR3 is TGTGCCAGCAGCCGATTCAGGGGCCTTAATGAAAAACTGTTTTTT. The encoded protein is CASSRFRGLNEKLFF.

This clone was observed a few times. This chain links TRBV7-2 with TRBJ2-3, with D hard to call. The V end was cut by 3 bases, the J end by 6 bases, with 10 bases between. Germline assignment: CDR1 SGHTA and CDR2 FQGNSA. The CDR3 consists of 13 residues. CDR3 residues: CASSFFIGDTQYF. CDR3 bases: TGTGCCAGCAGCTTCTTCATCGGGGATACGCAGTATTTT.

The chain has TRBV11-2 and TRBJ2-2, with 14 bases aligning to TRBD2. Germline lookup yields CDR1 SGHAT and CDR2 FQNNGV. J was trimmed by 4 bases and V by 1 base; bases with no gene match: 5. This CDR3 has 18 amino acids. The CDR3 DNA reads as TGTGCCAGCAGCTTAGGGGGACTAGCGGGAGTTTTCACCGGGGAGCTGTTTTTT. Its protein is CASSLGGLAGVFTGELFF.

The genes are TRBV28 and TRBJ1-3; the match to TRBD1 covers 8 bases. The CDR3 length is 13 residues. The germline V gene has CDR1 MDHEN and CDR2 SYDVKM. J lost 0 bases, V lost 10 bases, and 2 bases had no gene match. CDR3 bases: TGTGCCATCCAGGGGGCCTCTGGAAACACCATATATTTT. This gives the protein CAIQGASGNTIYF.

The gene calls are TRBV7-2 and TRBJ2-5, with D tentatively TRBD2 (5 bases). V was shortened by 3 bases and J by 5 bases, with 13 bases between the two germline ends. Germline V gives CDR1 SGHTA, CDR2 FQGNSA. There are 14 residues in the CDR3. The CDR3 loop reads CASSFPGTRETQYF. The CDR3 bases are TGTGCCAGCAGCTTCCCGGGAACCCGGGAGACCCAGTACTTC.

This chain connects TRBV18 to TRBJ2-2, with D perhaps matching TRBD1 (5 bases). V was clipped by 5 bases and J by 4 bases, with 14 bases between them. This CDR3 is built from 15 residues. In germline, CDR1 is KGHSH, CDR2 LQKENI. The CDR3 sequence is CASSADSTITGELFF. The CDR3, as DNA: TGTGCCAGCTCAGCAGACAGCACAATCACCGGGGAGCTGTTTTTT.

This clone has just a few counts. The V call is TRBV6-5, the J call TRBJ2-3, with 11 bases fitting TRBD1. Per the germline V gene, CDR1 is MNHEY and CDR2 is SVGAGI. This CDR3 has 15 amino acids. V trimming: 7 bases; J trimming: 5 bases; junction bases outside the gene matches: 8. The CDR3 here is CASKRTGGFGDTQYF. CDR3 DNA sequence: TGTGCCAGCAAAAGGACAGGGGGCTTTGGAGATACGCAGTATTTT.

This clone was seen ten or more times. The J gene is TRBJ1-5, the V gene TRBV2; 9 nucleotides agree with TRBD1. The CDR3 covers 15 residues. CDR1 and CDR2 from the germline V gene are SNHLY and FYNNEI. J was trimmed by 2 bases and V by 5 bases; bases with no gene match: 4. CDR3 sequence: CASSLRTGGNQPQHF. The CDR3 DNA follows: TGTGCCAGCAGTTTACGGACAGGGGGCAATCAGCCCCAGCATTTT.

The gene calls are TRBV30 and TRBJ1-2, with 8 bases identical to TRBD1. With 3 bases clipped from V and 4 bases from J, the junction kept 7 bases outside the gene matches. Germline lookup yields CDR1 GTSNPN and CDR2 SVGIG (reference sequence). CDR3 size: 14 residues. The CDR3 reads CAWRGDRLFYGYTF. In DNA, the CDR3 is TGTGCCTGGAGAGGGGACAGGTTATTCTATGGCTACACCTTC.

V and J are TRBV30 and TRBJ1-2; 7 bases match TRBD1. The CDR3 spans 15 residues. Germline CDR1 reads GTSNPN; CDR2 reads SVGIG (reference sequence). Trimming took 3 bases from V and 4 from J; bases not matched to a gene: 11. The CDR3 spells CAWRPRQGILYGYTF. The CDR3 nucleotides are TGTGCCTGGAGACCAAGACAGGGAATCCTCTATGGCTACACCTTC. The full variable domain, rest sourced from reference TRBV30 and TRBJ1-2, is SQTIHQWPATLVQPVGSPLSLECTVEGTSNPNLYWYRQAAGRGLQLLFYSVGIGQISSEVPQNLSASRPQDRQFILSSKKLLLSDSGFYLCAWRPRQGILYGYTFGSGTRLTVV.

This clone was recorded a few times. Other DNA sequences of this sample code for an identical CDR3. The genes are TRBV30 and TRBJ1-1; D is perhaps TRBD1 (6 bases). Trimming shortened V by 2 bases and J by 1 base, and 8 bases separated the two germline ends. The germline V gene has CDR1 GTSNPN and CDR2 SVGIG (reference sequence). CDR3 length: 13 amino acids. As DNA, the CDR3 is TGTGCCTGGAGTACAGGGTCGAACACTGAAGCTTTCTTT. It codes for CAWSTGSNTEAFF.

The chain recombines TRBV9 with TRBJ2-2; 7 bases fit TRBD1. The CDR3 totals 17 residues. CDR1 and CDR2 from the germline V gene are SGDLS and YYNGEE. Trimming cost V 2 bases and J 1 base; bases outside gene matches: 8. CDR3 nucleotide sequence: TGTGCCAGCAGCGTGGGGGCCAGGACAGGGAACACCGGGGAGCTGTTTTTT. Encoded protein: CASSVGARTGNTGELFF.

This rearrangement joins TRBV12-5 to TRBJ2-1, with TRBD1 matching 9 bases. Germline loops: CDR1 LGHNT, CDR2 FRNRAP. The V gene end was trimmed by 8 bases and the J gene end by 9 bases; junction bases not matched to a gene: 11. The CDR3 consists of 14 residues. CDR3 sequence: CASSARTGVSEQFF. CDR3 in DNA: TGTGCTAGTTCTGCCCGGACAGGGGTCTCTGAGCAGTTCTTC.

The chain carries TRBV10-3 and TRBJ1-2; D uncertain. The ends were cut back, 0 bases at V and 5 bases at J, with 7 bases in the middle. This CDR3 is built from 13 residues. CDR1 is ENHRY and CDR2 is SYGVKD in the germline V gene. The CDR3 here is CAISESANYGYTF. CDR3 coding DNA: TGTGCCATCAGTGAGTCCGCGAATTATGGCTACACCTTC.

V and J are TRBV10-2 and TRBJ1-4; D remains ambiguous. Germline-derived CDR1 and CDR2 are WSHSY and SAAADI. Trimming left V 6 bases short and J 6 bases short, with 8 bases between. The length of the CDR3 is 12 residues. CDR3 amino acids: CASRQADEKLFF. As DNA, the CDR3 is TGCGCCAGCAGGCAGGCTGATGAAAAACTGTTTTTT.

This clone has more than one count but fewer than ten. The chain couples TRBV5-8 to TRBJ2-2; 9 bases map to TRBD2. The CDR3 spans 17 residues. Germline CDR1 reads SGHTS; CDR2 reads YDEGEE. The V gene end was trimmed by 5 bases and the J gene end by 4 bases; junction bases not matched to a gene: 12. CDR3 region: CASRTLVAGVLTGELFF. For the CDR3, the DNA is TGTGCCAGCAGAACTTTGGTAGCGGGGGTCCTCACCGGGGAGCTGTTTTTT. The full variable domain, its missing parts supplied by reference TRBV5-8 and TRBJ2-2, is EAGVTQSPTHLIKTRGQQATLRCSPISGHTSVYWYQQALGLGLQFLLWYDEGEERNRGNFPPRFSGRQFPNYSSELNVNALELEDSALYLCASRTLVAGVLTGELFFGEGSRLTVL.

The V call is TRBV4-3, the J call TRBJ1-4; D gene unclear. Trimming took off 4 bases at V and 7 bases at J, with 13 bases between the two ends. This CDR3 is 14 amino acids long. Germline lookup yields CDR1 LGHNA and CDR2 YSLEER. CDR3 protein: CASSPVRAGEKLFF. For the CDR3, the DNA is TGCGCCAGCAGCCCAGTGAGGGCAGGTGAAAAACTGTTTTTT.